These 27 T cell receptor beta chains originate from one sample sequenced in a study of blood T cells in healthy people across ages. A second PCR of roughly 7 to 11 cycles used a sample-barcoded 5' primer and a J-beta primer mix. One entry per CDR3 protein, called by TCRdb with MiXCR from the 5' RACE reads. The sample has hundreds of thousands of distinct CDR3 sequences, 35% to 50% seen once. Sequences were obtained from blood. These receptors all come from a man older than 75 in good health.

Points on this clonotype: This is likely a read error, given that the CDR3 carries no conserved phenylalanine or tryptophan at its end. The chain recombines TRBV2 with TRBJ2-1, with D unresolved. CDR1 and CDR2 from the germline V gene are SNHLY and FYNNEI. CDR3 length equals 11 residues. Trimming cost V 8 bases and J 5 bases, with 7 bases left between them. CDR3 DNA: TGTGCCAGCCAAAGTGACAATGAGCAGTTCTCC. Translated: CASQSDNEQFS.

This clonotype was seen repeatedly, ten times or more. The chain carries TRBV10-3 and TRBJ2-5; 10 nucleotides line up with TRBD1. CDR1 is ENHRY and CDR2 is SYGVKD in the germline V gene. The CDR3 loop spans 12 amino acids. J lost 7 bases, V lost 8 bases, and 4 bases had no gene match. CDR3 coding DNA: TGTGCCATCGGACAGGGGGAGGGGACCCAGTACTTC. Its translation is CAIGQGEGTQYF.

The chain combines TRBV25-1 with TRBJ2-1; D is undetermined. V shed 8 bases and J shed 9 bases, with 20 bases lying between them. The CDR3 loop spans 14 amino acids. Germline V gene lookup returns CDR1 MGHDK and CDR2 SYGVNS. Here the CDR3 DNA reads TGTGCCAGCGGCTCCCCTCGCCCCACACGTGAGCAGTTCTTC. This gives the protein CASGSPRPTREQFF. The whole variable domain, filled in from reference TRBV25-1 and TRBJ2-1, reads EADIYQTPRYLVIGTGKKITLECSQTMGHDKMYWYQQDPGMELHLIHYSYGVNSTEKGDLSSESTVSRIRTEHFPLTLESARPSHTSQYLCASGSPRPTREQFFGPGTRLTVL.

DNA for the CDR3: TGCGCCAGCAGACCGGGACAGGCAGAGGAAAAACTGTTTTTT. It codes for CASRPGQAEEKLFF. This rearrangement joins TRBV5-1 to TRBJ1-4, with 8 bases matching TRBD1. Germline trimming cut 5 bases from V and 8 bases from J; bases unmatched to any gene: 8. CDR3 length equals 14 residues. Germline V gives CDR1 SGHRS, CDR2 YFSETQ.

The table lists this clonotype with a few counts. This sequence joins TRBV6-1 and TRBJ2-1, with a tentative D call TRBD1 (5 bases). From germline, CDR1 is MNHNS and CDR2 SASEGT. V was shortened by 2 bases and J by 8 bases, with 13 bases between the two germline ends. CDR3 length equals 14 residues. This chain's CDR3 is CASSEQGPDHEQFF. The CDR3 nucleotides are TGTGCCAGCAGTGAACAGGGTCCTGACCATGAGCAGTTCTTC.

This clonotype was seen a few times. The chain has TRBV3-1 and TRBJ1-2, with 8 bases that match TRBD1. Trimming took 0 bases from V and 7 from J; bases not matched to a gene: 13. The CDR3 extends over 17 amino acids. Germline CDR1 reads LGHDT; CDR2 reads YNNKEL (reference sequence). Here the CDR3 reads CASSQDGQGAKLGGYTF. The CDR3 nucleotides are TGTGCCAGCAGCCAAGACGGGCAGGGGGCAAAACTAGGTGGCTACACCTTC.

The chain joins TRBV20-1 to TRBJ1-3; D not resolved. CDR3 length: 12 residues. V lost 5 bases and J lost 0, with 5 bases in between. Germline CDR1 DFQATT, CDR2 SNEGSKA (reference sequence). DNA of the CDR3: TGCAGTGCTGCGGGCTCTGGAAACACCATATATTTT. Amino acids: CSAAGSGNTIYF.

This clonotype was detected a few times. The CDR3 loop is CASSPSRVTTYEQYF. CDR3 bases: TGTGCCAGCAGCCCAAGCCGGGTAACCACCTACGAGCAGTACTTC. The chain recombines TRBV7-2 with TRBJ2-7; D is uncertain. The V and J ends lost 5 bases and 2 bases respectively, with 16 bases between them. CDR3 length equals 15 residues. The germline V gene has CDR1 SGHTA and CDR2 FQGNSA.

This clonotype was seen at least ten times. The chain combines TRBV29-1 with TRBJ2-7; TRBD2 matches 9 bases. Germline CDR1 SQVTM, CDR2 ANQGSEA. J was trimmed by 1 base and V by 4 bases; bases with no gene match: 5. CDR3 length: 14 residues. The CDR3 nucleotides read TGCAGCGTTGCTGTGACTAGCGGATCCTACGAGCAGTACTTC. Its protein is CSVAVTSGSYEQYF.

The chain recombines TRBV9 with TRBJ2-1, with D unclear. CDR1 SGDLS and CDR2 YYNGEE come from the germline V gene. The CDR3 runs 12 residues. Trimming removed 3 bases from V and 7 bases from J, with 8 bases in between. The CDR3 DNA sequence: TGTGCCAGCAGCGGCCATGGGAATGAGCAGTTCTTC. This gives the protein CASSGHGNEQFF.

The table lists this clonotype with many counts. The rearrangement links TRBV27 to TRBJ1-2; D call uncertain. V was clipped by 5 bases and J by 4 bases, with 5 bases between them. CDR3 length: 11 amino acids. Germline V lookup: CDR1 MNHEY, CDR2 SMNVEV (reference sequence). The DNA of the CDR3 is TGTGCCAGCAGTCCCCCCTATGGCTACACCTTC. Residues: CASSPPYGYTF.

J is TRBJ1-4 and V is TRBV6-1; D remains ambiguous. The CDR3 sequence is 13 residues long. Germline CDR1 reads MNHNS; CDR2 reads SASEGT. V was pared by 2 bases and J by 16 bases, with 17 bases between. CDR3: CASSEKISRDPFF. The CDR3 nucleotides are TGTGCCAGCAGTGAAAAGATCAGCCGCGACCCGTTTTTT.

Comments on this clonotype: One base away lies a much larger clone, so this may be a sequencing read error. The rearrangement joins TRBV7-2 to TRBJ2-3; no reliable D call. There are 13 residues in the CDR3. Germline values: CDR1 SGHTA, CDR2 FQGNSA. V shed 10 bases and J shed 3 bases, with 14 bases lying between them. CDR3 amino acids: CATALGETDTQYF. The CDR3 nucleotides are TGTGCCACCGCACTGGGCGAAACAGATACGCAGTATTTT.

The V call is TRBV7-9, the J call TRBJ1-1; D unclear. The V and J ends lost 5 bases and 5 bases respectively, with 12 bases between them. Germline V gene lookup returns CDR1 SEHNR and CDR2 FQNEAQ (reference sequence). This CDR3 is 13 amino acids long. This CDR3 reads CASSPRGETEAFF. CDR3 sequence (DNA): TGTGCCAGCAGCCCTCGGGGAGAGACTGAAGCTTTCTTT.

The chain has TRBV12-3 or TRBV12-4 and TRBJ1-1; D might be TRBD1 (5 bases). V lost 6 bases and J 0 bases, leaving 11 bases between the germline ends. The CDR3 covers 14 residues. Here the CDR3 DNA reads TGTGCCAGCAGGCCGGGACCGATGAACACTGAAGCTTTCTTT. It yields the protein CASRPGPMNTEAFF.

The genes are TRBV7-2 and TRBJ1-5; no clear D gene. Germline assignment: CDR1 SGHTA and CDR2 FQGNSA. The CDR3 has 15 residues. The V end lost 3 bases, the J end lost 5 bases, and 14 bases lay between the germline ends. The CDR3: CASSFLYSADQPQHF. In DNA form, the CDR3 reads TGTGCCAGCAGCTTCCTGTACAGTGCCGATCAGCCCCAGCATTTT.

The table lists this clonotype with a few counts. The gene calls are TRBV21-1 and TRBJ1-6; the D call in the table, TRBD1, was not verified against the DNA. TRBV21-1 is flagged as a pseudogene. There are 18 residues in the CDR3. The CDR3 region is CASSKRRDRGLYNSPLHF. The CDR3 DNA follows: TGTGCCAGCAGCAAACGCCGGGACCGAGGATTATATAATTCACCCCTCCACTTT.

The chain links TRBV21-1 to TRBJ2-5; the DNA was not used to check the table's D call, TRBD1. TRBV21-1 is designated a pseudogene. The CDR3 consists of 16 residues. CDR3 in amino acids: CASSKNATGDPETQYF. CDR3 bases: TGTGCCAGCAGCAAGAATGCTACAGGGGATCCGGAGACCCAGTACTTC.

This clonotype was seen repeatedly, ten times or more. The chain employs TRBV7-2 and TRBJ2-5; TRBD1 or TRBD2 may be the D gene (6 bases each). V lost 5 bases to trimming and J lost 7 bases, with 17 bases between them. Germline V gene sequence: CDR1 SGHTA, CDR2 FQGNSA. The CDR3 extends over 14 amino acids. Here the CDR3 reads CASSAGHPRGTQYF. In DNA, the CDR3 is TGTGCCAGCAGCGCGGGACACCCTCGGGGGACCCAGTACTTC.

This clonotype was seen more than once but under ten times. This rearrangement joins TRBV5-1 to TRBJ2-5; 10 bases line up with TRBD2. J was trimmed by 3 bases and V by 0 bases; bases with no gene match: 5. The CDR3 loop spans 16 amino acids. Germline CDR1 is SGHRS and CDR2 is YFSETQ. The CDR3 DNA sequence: TGCGCCAGCAGCTTGGGAAGGACTAGCGGAGAAGAGACCCAGTACTTC. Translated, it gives CASSLGRTSGEETQYF.

In DNA form, the CDR3 reads TGCAGCGTTGAATTTACCGCGGAAGCCTACAAGCAGTACTTC. Translation: CSVEFTAEAYKQYF. The chain links TRBV29-1 to TRBJ2-4; D call uncertain. The length of the CDR3 is 14 residues. V dropped 2 bases and J dropped 13 bases, with 21 bases sitting between them. Germline-derived CDR1 and CDR2 are SQVTM and ANQGSEA.

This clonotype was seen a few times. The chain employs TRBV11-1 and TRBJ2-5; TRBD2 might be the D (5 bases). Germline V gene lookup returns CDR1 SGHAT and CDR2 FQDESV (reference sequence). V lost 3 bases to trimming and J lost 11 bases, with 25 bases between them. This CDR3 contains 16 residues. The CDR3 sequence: CASSFNQRITYNEQYF. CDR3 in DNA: TGTGCCAGCAGCTTTAACCAGCGGATCACCTACAATGAGCAGTACTTC. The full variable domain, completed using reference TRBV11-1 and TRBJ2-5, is EAEVAQSPRYKITEKSQAVAFWCDPISGHATLYWYRQILGQGPELLVQFQDESVVDDSQLPKDRFSAERLKGVDSTLKIQPAELGDSAMYLCASSFNQRITYNEQYFGPGTRLLVL.

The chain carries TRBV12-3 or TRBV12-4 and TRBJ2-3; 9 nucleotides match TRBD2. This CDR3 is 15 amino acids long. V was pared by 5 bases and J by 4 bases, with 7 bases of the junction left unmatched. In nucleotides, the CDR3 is TGTGCCAGCAGTGGTAGCGGGAGTCTGGCAGATACGCAGTATTTT. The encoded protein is CASSGSGSLADTQYF.

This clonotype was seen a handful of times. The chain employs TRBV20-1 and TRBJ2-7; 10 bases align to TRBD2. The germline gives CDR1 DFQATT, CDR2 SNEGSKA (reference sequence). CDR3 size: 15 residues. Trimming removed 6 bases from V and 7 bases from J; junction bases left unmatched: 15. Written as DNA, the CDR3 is TGCAGTGCCCATCTACTAGCGGGACGACACAATGAGCAGTACTTC. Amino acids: CSAHLLAGRHNEQYF.

The CDR3 DNA is TGTGCCAGCAGTCCAGCGGGGGGGCCGGTTTTGACCCAGTACTTC. Its protein product is CASSPAGGPVLTQYF. The V gene is TRBV6-2 or TRBV6-3, the J gene TRBJ2-5; TRBD2 matches 10 bases. CDR1 is MNHEY and CDR2 is SVGEGT in the germline V gene. Germline trimming cut 5 bases from V and 7 bases from J; bases unmatched to any gene: 10. The CDR3 runs to 15 residues.

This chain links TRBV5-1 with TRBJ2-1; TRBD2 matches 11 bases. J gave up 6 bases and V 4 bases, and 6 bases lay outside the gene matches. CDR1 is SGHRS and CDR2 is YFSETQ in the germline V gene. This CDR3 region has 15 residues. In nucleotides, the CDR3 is TGCGCCAGCAGCGTACTAGCGGGAGCCTCCAATGAGCAGTTCTTC. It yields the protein CASSVLAGASNEQFF.

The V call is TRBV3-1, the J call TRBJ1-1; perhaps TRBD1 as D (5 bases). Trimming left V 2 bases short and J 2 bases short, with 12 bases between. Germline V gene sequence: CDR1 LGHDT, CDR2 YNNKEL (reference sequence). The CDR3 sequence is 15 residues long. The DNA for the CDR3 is TGTGCCAGCAGCCAAAGGGACCTAGGAAACACTGAAGCTTTCTTT. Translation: CASSQRDLGNTEAFF.